The rows below give T cell receptor beta chains drawn from one sample of a study of shared clonotypes between healthy human individuals. Profiled with immunoSEQ multiplex PCR; TCRdb holds only in-frame clones, not every one. The repertoire holds over a million clones, with 95% to 99% as singletons. Sequencing input: naive CD4+ T cells sorted from blood. Receptors originate from a man under 40 in good health. Both conserved end residues are trimmed from each CDR3.

TRBV4-2 ASSQDPVGLAGGTQY
TRBV7-8 ASSLGPMRYEQY
TRBV11-2 ASSPGVMAGVGQY
TRBV7-7 ASSLVSVYEQY
TRBV11-3 ASSSGLANYNEQF
TRBV19 ASSISTMYQETQY
TRBV28 ASSFLRNEKLF
TRBV7-9 ASSRGDTYQETQY
TRBV18 ASSPGLASYEQY
TRBV28 ASRGDRDYEQY
TRBV2 ASSERSGGPYEQY
TRBV28 ATMTGGSPREAF
TRBV28 ASLTLSYGYT
TRBV19 ASPGTDQNTQY
TRBV4-3 ASSQGGHFLTGELF
TRBV19 ASSSYNSGTSTDTQY
TRBV7-9 ASSFGSGNTIY
TRBV7-8 ASSRSWNGDQPQH
TRBV19 ASSIRFGADRLSSGYT
TRBV10-3 AIKDAPGLTSTDTQY
TRBV27 ASRGPTSGANVLT
TRBV11-2 ASSHSPGQKKYEQY
TRBV28 ASSPTSGIRYEQY
TRBV5-1 ASSWSLAGSYNEQF
TRBV2 ASRPNTDTQY
TRBV28 ASSSSLGQGNQPQH
TRBV6-5 ASSYLGTGQGSQY
TRBV5-1 ASSFGAGAEQY
TRBV18 ASSPLNEDYGYT
TRBV6-6 ATGGLRLGSYEQY
TRBV28 ASRTWTANQPQH
TRBV6-5 ASRSSGANTGELF
TRBV18 ASSPATGSPEAF
TRBV11-2 ASSLVESGNTIY
TRBV18 ASSPPRSAGGAHNEQF
TRBV5-1 ASNLGGGREETQY
TRBV14 ASSQTGLAVNEQY